The 24 T cell receptor beta chains in this list originate from one sample, sequenced in a study of blood T cells in healthy people across ages. A second roughly 6 to 11 cycle PCR used barcoded and J-beta primers. MiXCR, applied by TCRdb to the 5' RACE reads, yields one record per CDR3 protein. This table has about 500,000 distinct CDR3 sequences, approximately 25% appearing once. A further study also used this sample, focusing on T cells of mothers and their children.

Source material: blood. These receptors all stem from a boy between 10 and 17 years old in good health.

This clonotype has only a few counts. The chain is built from TRBV6-5 and TRBJ2-1; 8 nucleotides match TRBD1. The J call could be wrong; TRBJ2-7 is a better fit for the DNA end. This CDR3 comprises 15 residues. Germline CDR1 MNHEY, CDR2 SVGAGI. CDR3 nucleotide sequence: TGTGCCAGCAGTCCGCGGACAGGGTCAACCTACGAGCAGTACTTC. Translated, it gives CASSPRTGSTYEQYF.

This sequence joins TRBV6-6 and TRBJ2-7; D gene unclear. Between the trimmed V and J ends, which lost 2 bases and 5 bases, there was a span of 10 bases. Looked up from germline, CDR1 is MNHNY and CDR2 is SVGAGI (reference sequence). This CDR3 contains 13 residues. The CDR3 reads CASSYGQADEQYF. CDR3 sequence (DNA): TGTGCCAGCAGTTACGGGCAGGCCGACGAGCAGTACTTC.

CDR3 protein: CASSPLSGLQNNEQFF. CDR3 DNA: TGTGCCAGCAGTCCCCTTTCGGGACTTCAGAACAATGAGCAGTTCTTC. The rearrangement uses TRBV12-3 or TRBV12-4 and TRBJ2-1; D may be TRBD2 (6 bases). Between the trimmed V and J ends, which lost 5 bases and 5 bases, there was a span of 19 bases. This CDR3 region has 16 residues.

The table lists this clonotype with many counts. The chain employs TRBV4-3 and TRBJ2-2; D remains ambiguous. Deletions cut 2 bases from V and 4 bases from J, with 14 bases between. The CDR3 totals 16 residues. CDR1 LGHNA and CDR2 YSLEER come from the germline V gene. The CDR3 DNA is TGCGCCAGCAGCCAAAGTTCTGGGGTCTCCACCGGGGAGCTGTTTTTT. This translates into CASSQSSGVSTGELFF.

This clonotype was detected only a few times. The chain uses TRBV6-2 or TRBV6-3 and TRBJ2-7; 7 bases are a match to TRBD2. This CDR3 has 13 amino acids. The J segment lost 0 bases and the V segment lost 8 bases, leaving 4 bases of the junction unmatched. Germline V gene data show CDR1 as MNHEY and CDR2 as SVGEGT. CDR3 nucleotides: TGTGCCAGCGAGGGCGGGAGCTCCTACGAGCAGTACTTC. Translation gives CASEGGSSYEQYF.

The chain recombines TRBV5-1 with TRBJ1-1; a possible D gene is TRBD1 (5 bases). The CDR3 has 16 residues. V lost 0 bases and J 0 bases, leaving 12 bases between the germline ends. The germline V gene encodes CDR1 SGHRS and CDR2 YFSETQ. This chain's CDR3 is CASSLELGPMNTEAFF. For the CDR3, the DNA is TGCGCCAGCAGCTTGGAACTGGGACCGATGAACACTGAAGCTTTCTTT.

Details on this clonotype: Germline is not matched at one junction end, which may reflect a read error. This chain joins TRBV7-7 and TRBJ2-2; 7 bases are shared with TRBD1. The CDR3 totals 20 residues. CDR1 and CDR2 (germline): SSHAT, FNYEAQ (reference sequence). DNA for the CDR3: TGTGCTAGCAGCTTATACCCCATGACAGGGCTGAAGATCGGAACCGGGGAGCTGTTTTTT. It encodes CASSLYPMTGLKIGTGELFF.

The chain is built from TRBV4-3 and TRBJ2-5, with TRBD2 as a possible D gene (6 bases). Trimming stripped 3 bases from V and 5 bases from J, with 31 bases between. The length of the CDR3 is 20 residues. The germline V gene has CDR1 LGHNA and CDR2 YSLEER. In DNA, the CDR3 is TGCGCCAGCAGCCAGACCAAGATAGGGTTGAAGGGCGGGGCTGAGGAGACCCAGTACTTC. This encodes CASSQTKIGLKGGAEETQYF.

The CDR3 region has the DNA TGTGCCAGCAGCACGACTAGCGGGAGGGCCCTCGATGGGGCAGATACGCAGTATTTT. It specifies CASSTTSGRALDGADTQYF. V usage is TRBV5-5 and J usage is TRBJ2-3; 14 nucleotides match TRBD2. There are 19 residues in the CDR3. The germline CDR1 and CDR2 sequences are SGHKS and YYEKEE (reference sequence). Trimming cost V 4 bases and J 4 bases; bases outside gene matches: 14.

This clonotype occurred a few times. V and J are TRBV5-8 and TRBJ2-3; D gene uncertain. The CDR3 sequence is 12 residues long. With 2 bases removed from V and 5 bases from J, the gap between germline ends came to 6 bases. CDR1 and CDR2 from the germline V gene are SGHTS and YDEGEE. CDR3: CASSFLRDTQYF. DNA for the CDR3: TGTGCCAGCAGCTTCCTTAGAGATACGCAGTATTTT.

The V gene is TRBV3-1, the J gene TRBJ1-1; no clear D gene. The CDR3 consists of 16 residues. V shed 1 base and J shed 0 bases, with 12 bases lying between them. Germline V lookup: CDR1 LGHDT, CDR2 YNNKEL (reference sequence). The CDR3 is CASSQVSVVMNTEAFF. CDR3 sequence (DNA): TGTGCCAGCAGCCAAGTCAGCGTAGTAATGAACACTGAAGCTTTCTTT.

This clonotype was counted between two and nine times. The chain joins TRBV7-9 to TRBJ1-2; D is perhaps TRBD1 (6 bases). V lost 4 bases to trimming and J lost 1 base, with 16 bases between them. CDR1 is SEHNR and CDR2 is FQNEAQ in the germline V gene (reference sequence). The length of the CDR3 is 16 residues. CDR3 sequence (DNA): TGTGCCAGCAGCTCAAGACAGGCGGTCGGTAACTATGGCTACACCTTC. It encodes CASSSRQAVGNYGYTF.

The table lists this clonotype with a few counts. V usage is TRBV7-2 and J usage is TRBJ1-5; D ambiguous. CDR3 length equals 14 residues. Trimming stripped 1 base from V and 5 bases from J, with 9 bases between. CDR1 SGHTA and CDR2 FQGNSA come from the germline V gene. CDR3 sequence (DNA): TGTGCCAGCAGCTTAGGGACCGGATATCAGCCCCAGCATTTT. Protein: CASSLGTGYQPQHF.

This chain links TRBV7-9 with TRBJ2-6; D not resolved. Trimming removed 3 bases at V and 2 bases at J, with 8 bases between. The CDR3 extends over 15 amino acids. The germline V gene encodes CDR1 SEHNR and CDR2 FQNEAQ (reference sequence). The CDR3 region is CASSLGPAGANVLTF. The CDR3 DNA reads as TGTGCCAGCAGCTTGGGTCCGGCTGGGGCCAACGTCCTGACTTTC.

The sample holds many counts of this clonotype. This chain uses TRBV5-1 with TRBJ2-3, with a tentative D call TRBD1 (5 bases). The CDR3 has 15 residues. Germline V CDR1 and CDR2: SGHRS, YFSETQ. The V gene lost 1 base and the J gene lost 0 bases, with 9 bases spanning the gap. DNA of the CDR3: TGCGCCAGCAGCTTGACAGGACCTAGCACAGATACGCAGTATTTT. This gives the protein CASSLTGPSTDTQYF.

As regards this clonotype: Germline and junction disagree at one end, which may indicate a read error. The chain employs TRBV27 and TRBJ2-7; 7 bases map to TRBD2. Germline V gene data show CDR1 as MNHEY and CDR2 as SMNVEV (reference sequence). The length of the CDR3 is 14 residues. The CDR3 reads CASSPGQGGYEQCF. In DNA form, the CDR3 reads TGTGCCAGCAGTCCAGGCCAGGGAGGGTACGAGCAGTGCTTC.

This clonotype was seen a few times. The V and J genes are TRBV9 and TRBJ1-1; D remains unclear. V lost 7 bases, J lost 6 bases, and 7 bases lay in between. The CDR3 loop spans 10 amino acids. Germline V gives CDR1 SGDLS, CDR2 YYNGEE. The CDR3 DNA follows: TGTGCCAGCGGTGGCCCTGAAGCTTTCTTT. This gives the protein CASGGPEAFF. The entire variable domain, with the rest obtained from reference TRBV9 and TRBJ1-1, is as follows: DSGVTQTPKHLITATGQRVTLRCSPRSGDLSVYWYQQSLDQGLQFLIQYYNGEERAKGNILERFSAQQFPDLHSELNLSSLELGDSALYFCASGGPEAFFGQGTRLTVV.

This clonotype has more than one count but fewer than ten. CDR3 nucleotides: TGCAGTGCTTTAGACAGGGTAACCGGGGAGCTGTTTTTT. It yields the protein CSALDRVTGELFF. The gene calls are TRBV20-1 and TRBJ2-2; 7 nucleotides match TRBD1. CDR1 is DFQATT, CDR2 SNEGSKA, per germline (reference sequence). V lost 5 bases to trimming and J lost 5 bases; unmatched junction nucleotides: 5. CDR3 length: 13 amino acids.

The rearrangement links TRBV7-2 to TRBJ1-1; a possible D gene is TRBD1 (6 bases). V lost 5 bases to trimming and J lost 0 bases, with 13 bases between them. The CDR3 contains 15 residues. The V gene's germline CDR1 is SGHTA and CDR2 FQGNSA. The CDR3 spells CASSVQGGMNTEAFF. In DNA, the CDR3 is TGTGCCAGCAGCGTACAGGGTGGCATGAACACTGAAGCTTTCTTT. Based on the CDR3 plus reference TRBV7-2 and TRBJ1-1, the full variable domain is GAGVSQSPSNKVTEKGKDVELRCDPISGHTALYWYRQSLGQGLEFLIYFQGNSAPDKSGLPSDRFSAERTGGSVSTLTIQRTQQEDSAVYLCASSVQGGMNTEAFFGQGTRLTVV.

V is TRBV14 and J is TRBJ1-2; D might be TRBD1 (5 bases). Germline V gene data show CDR1 as SGHDN and CDR2 as FVKESK. Trimming took 4 bases from V and 4 from J, leaving 13 bases between them. The CDR3 is made up of 14 amino acids. The CDR3 loop reads CASSPGRPVYGYTF. The CDR3 bases are TGTGCCAGCAGCCCGGGACGGCCTGTCTATGGCTACACCTTC.

A word on this clonotype: A junction boundary mismatches the germline segment, possibly from a read error. V is TRBV7-2 and J is TRBJ2-7, with D tentatively TRBD2 (6 bases). The length of the CDR3 is 13 residues. Germline CDR1 SGHTA, CDR2 FQGNSA. The CDR3 protein is CAGSRRTTYEQYF. The CDR3 nucleotides read TGTGCCGGCAGCCGTAGGACTACCTACGAGCAGTACTTC.

The CDR3 reads CASSLGWGQGASEQFF. In DNA form, the CDR3 reads TGTGCCAGCAGTTTAGGGTGGGGACAGGGGGCGAGTGAGCAGTTCTTC. This chain uses TRBV27 with TRBJ2-5, with 12 bases that match TRBD1. Gene TRBJ2-1 matches the end of the DNA better, so the J call may be wrong. This CDR3 has 16 amino acids. Germline V gene sequence: CDR1 MNHEY, CDR2 SMNVEV (reference sequence).

This chain connects TRBV29-1 to TRBJ2-7; D remains unclear. The germline V gene has CDR1 SQVTM and CDR2 ANQGSEA. The CDR3 is 12 amino acids. V was shortened by 1 base and J by 4 bases, with 8 bases between the two germline ends. The CDR3 region has the DNA TGCAGCGTTGAAGCGCAGGCATACGAGCAGTACTTC. Residues: CSVEAQAYEQYF.

This chain's CDR3 is CASSSDQAGIGRPQYF. DNA of the CDR3: TGTGCCAGCAGCTCAGACCAAGCAGGAATCGGGAGGCCGCAGTATTTT. V usage is TRBV7-9 and J usage is TRBJ2-3, with 7 positions matching TRBD2. The CDR3 has 16 residues. From germline, CDR1 is SEHNR and CDR2 FQNEAQ (reference sequence). J was trimmed by 10 bases and V by 4 bases; bases with no gene match: 17.